Each of the 23 T cell receptor beta chains below was sequenced from the same sample in a study of blood T cell repertoires in COVID-19 (dated by TCRdb to about 2020). Receptor libraries were prepared by the immunoSEQ multiplex PCR assay. Entries here come from immuneACCESS through TCRdb and include only in-frame sequences with V and J called. Some clones fail to appear in such tables; in the studies checked, an unresolved V gene covers under half of the shortfall, and the cause of the remainder is unknown. The sample table lists 60,000 to 85,000 clones, roughly 79% of them with a count of one. The top ten constitute 5% to 6.5% of the sample. Sample: peripheral blood. Receptors originate from a woman in her fifties or sixties with acute or convalescent COVID-19.

The rearrangement joins TRBV18 to TRBJ2-7; D call uncertain. From germline, CDR1 is KGHSH and CDR2 LQKENI. Trimming left V 2 bases short and J 6 bases short, with 5 bases between. The CDR3 runs to 11 residues. The CDR3 protein is CASSPEAEQYF. In nucleotides, the CDR3 is TGTGCCAGCTCACCAGAGGCCGAGCAGTACTTC.

The V gene is TRBV7-2, the J gene TRBJ2-7, with TRBD2 identical over 14 bases. This CDR3 region has 18 residues. Germline CDR1 and CDR2: SGHTA and FQGNSA. The J segment lost 2 bases and the V segment lost 5 bases, leaving 11 bases of the junction unmatched. In DNA form, the CDR3 reads TGTGCCAGCAGCCCGCCGGGACTAGCGGGGGCGCTCCCCTACGAGCAGTACTTC. Its translation: CASSPPGLAGALPYEQYF.

There are a few counts of this clone. The chain links TRBV20-1 to TRBJ1-6, with 8 bases fitting TRBD1. V lost 4 bases and J lost 7; bases outside the gene matches: 9. Germline V gene lookup returns CDR1 DFQATT and CDR2 SNEGSKA (reference sequence). This CDR3 spans 15 amino acids. The CDR3 sequence: CSATDSDRGNSPLHF. The CDR3 bases are TGCAGTGCTACTGACTCCGACAGGGGAAATTCACCCCTCCACTTT.

The genes are TRBV12-5 and TRBJ1-2; possibly TRBD1 for D (5 bases). Germline V gives CDR1 LGHNT, CDR2 FRNRAP. This CDR3 comprises 12 residues. With 7 bases removed from V and 4 bases from J, the gap between germline ends came to 10 bases. DNA for the CDR3: TGTGCTAGTGCCCCAGGGTTCTATGGCTACACCTTC. As protein: CASAPGFYGYTF.

This rearrangement joins TRBV28 to TRBJ1-5; tentative D call: TRBD1 (6 bases). Trimming shortened V by 3 bases and J by 3 bases, and 18 bases separated the two germline ends. CDR1 is MDHEN, CDR2 SYDVKM, per germline. The CDR3 spans 17 residues. The CDR3 nucleotides are TGTGCCAGCAGTTTTGAGGTTTGGACAGACCTCAATCAGCCCCAGCATTTT. Translated: CASSFEVWTDLNQPQHF.

V and J are TRBV12-5 and TRBJ1-5, with TRBD1 matching 7 bases. CDR1 is LGHNT, CDR2 FRNRAP, per germline. V trimming: 5 bases; J trimming: 1 base; junction bases outside the gene matches: 5. The CDR3 extends over 15 amino acids. The CDR3 here is CASGQQGPSNQPQHF. The DNA for the CDR3 is TGTGCTAGTGGTCAACAGGGGCCGAGCAATCAGCCCCAGCATTTT. Based on the CDR3 plus reference TRBV12-5 and TRBJ1-5, the full variable domain is DARVTQTPRHKVTEMGQEVTMRCQPILGHNTVFWYRQTMMQGLELLAYFRNRAPLDDSGMPKDRFSAEMPDATLATLKIQPSEPRDSAVYFCASGQQGPSNQPQHFGDGTRLSIL.

V gene TRBV9 combines with J gene TRBJ2-3; 9 positions match TRBD2. The CDR3 totals 18 residues. The V gene end was trimmed by 0 bases and the J gene end by 0 bases; junction bases not matched to a gene: 8. The germline V gene encodes CDR1 SGDLS and CDR2 YYNGEE. CDR3 in DNA: TGTGCCAGCAGCGTAGCTCCAGCGGGGGGAACTAGCACAGATACGCAGTATTTT. Protein: CASSVAPAGGTSTDTQYF.

This chain connects TRBV27 to TRBJ1-4; 10 bases align to TRBD1. The ends lost 5 bases at V and 0 bases at J; junction bases unmatched: 12. The germline V gene has CDR1 MNHEY and CDR2 SMNVEV (reference sequence). The CDR3 runs 19 residues. Here the CDR3 DNA reads TGTGCCAGCAGTCGCGGGACAGGGGTAGGAAGGGCAACTAATGAAAAACTGTTTTTT. Translation: CASSRGTGVGRATNEKLFF.

The chain combines TRBV7-9 with TRBJ1-2; D ambiguous. V was shortened by 5 bases and J by 8 bases, with 15 bases between the two germline ends. The germline V gene has CDR1 SEHNR and CDR2 FQNEAQ (reference sequence). The CDR3 contains 13 residues. The CDR3 region is CASSRRPEDGYTF. CDR3 DNA sequence: TGTGCCAGCAGCCGACGACCGGAGGACGGCTACACCTTC.

The chain is built from TRBV6-6 and TRBJ1-2; D remains unclear. This CDR3 has 15 residues. Trimming cost V 0 bases and J 7 bases, with 15 bases left between them. CDR1 is MNHNY and CDR2 is SVGAGI in the germline V gene (reference sequence). The CDR3 protein is CASSYSEIGLLGYTF. The CDR3 DNA sequence: TGTGCCAGCAGTTACTCCGAGATCGGGTTGCTTGGCTACACCTTC.

The chain recombines TRBV29-1 with TRBJ1-1; D perhaps matches TRBD1 (6 bases). CDR1 and CDR2 (germline): SQVTM, ANQGSEA. The germline V and J ends were trimmed by 8 bases and 4 bases, with 20 bases remaining between them. The CDR3 spans 14 residues. Here the CDR3 DNA reads TGCAGCCCCACTCGGGAGGGGGGTGGCACTGAAGCTTTCTTT. This sequence encodes CSPTREGGGTEAFF.

Concerning this clone itself: The junction shows a germline mismatch at one end, possibly a read error. The chain couples TRBV5-1 to TRBJ1-2, with 7 bases aligning to TRBD1. This CDR3 has 16 residues. Germline CDR1 is SGHRS and CDR2 is YFSETQ. CDR3 sequence: CASRLAPQGTVYGYTF. The CDR3 DNA is TGCGCCAGCAGGTTGGCCCCACAGGGGACCGTTTATGGCTACACCTTC.

V is TRBV9 and J is TRBJ2-2; a weak D match, TRBD1 (7 bases). V was shortened by 0 bases and J by 7 bases, with 16 bases between the two germline ends. The CDR3 consists of 16 residues. Germline assignment: CDR1 SGDLS and CDR2 YYNGEE. The CDR3 reads CASSVGQGGGGGELFF. The CDR3 DNA reads TGTGCCAGCAGCGTAGGACAGGGAGGTGGCGGCGGGGAGCTGTTTTTT.

The chain joins TRBV7-9 to TRBJ2-3; TRBD1 is a possible D gene (6 bases). Trimming cost V 7 bases and J 3 bases, with 17 bases left between them. The V gene's germline CDR1 is SEHNR and CDR2 FQNEAQ (reference sequence). The CDR3 spans 15 residues. In nucleotides, the CDR3 is TGTGCCAGCACCCTCGAGGGGGTATATACAGATACGCAGTATTTT. Amino acids: CASTLEGVYTDTQYF.

The CDR3 spells CASSLVSGVEEKLFF. CDR3 nucleotide sequence: TGCGCCAGCAGCTTGGTCTCGGGGGTGGAGGAAAAACTGTTTTTT. The rearrangement joins TRBV5-1 to TRBJ1-4, with D possibly being TRBD1 (5 bases). V lost 0 bases to trimming and J lost 8 bases, with 14 bases between them. Germline CDR1 SGHRS, CDR2 YFSETQ. The CDR3 totals 15 residues.

This clone was observed a few times. The chain employs TRBV29-1 and TRBJ1-2; 8 positions agree with TRBD1. Germline values: CDR1 SQVTM, CDR2 ANQGSEA. V was clipped by 4 bases and J by 8 bases; unmatched bases: 9. This CDR3 comprises 13 residues. CDR3 amino acids: CSVVWTGSVGYTF. CDR3 sequence (DNA): TGCAGCGTTGTATGGACAGGGTCTGTGGGCTACACCTTC. Based on the CDR3 plus reference TRBV29-1 and TRBJ1-2, the full variable domain is SAVISQKPSRDICQRGTSLTIQCQVDSQVTMMFWYRQQPGQSLTLIATANQGSEATYESGFVIDKFPISRPNLTFSTLTVSNMSPEDSSIYLCSVVWTGSVGYTFGSGTRLTVV.

This rearrangement joins TRBV19 to TRBJ2-5, with 11 bases lining up with TRBD2. Germline loops: CDR1 LNHDA, CDR2 SQIVND (reference sequence). The V segment lost 3 bases and the J segment 3 bases; nucleotides outside the gene matches: 12. The CDR3 has 18 amino acids. The DNA for the CDR3 is TGTGCCAGTAGTATCGGATATGAGCTAGCGGGGGGAAAAGAGACCCAGTACTTC. Its protein is CASSIGYELAGGKETQYF.

The chain links TRBV6-5 to TRBJ2-7; D perhaps matches TRBD1 (6 bases). CDR1 is MNHEY and CDR2 is SVGAGI in the germline V gene. The length of the CDR3 is 12 residues. The V end was cut by 9 bases, the J end by 5 bases, with 14 bases between. Here the CDR3 DNA reads TGTGCCAGTACAGGGTTTCAGAACGAGCAGTACTTC. Its translation: CASTGFQNEQYF.

The chain is built from TRBV19 and TRBJ2-3; 7 positions agree with TRBD2. Germline values: CDR1 LNHDA, CDR2 SQIVND (reference sequence). The CDR3 length is 16 residues. V gave up 3 bases and J gave up 2 bases; unmatched junction bases: 8. In DNA, the CDR3 is TGTGCCAGTAGTATGACTCGGGGGGTGATCACAGATACGCAGTATTTT. This codes for CASSMTRGVITDTQYF.

The chain is built from TRBV7-3 and TRBJ2-7; D call uncertain. The V gene lost 0 bases and the J gene lost 2 bases, with 8 bases spanning the gap. CDR3 length: 14 amino acids. Germline V CDR1 and CDR2: SGHTA, FQGTGA. The CDR3 loop reads CASSLTASTYEQYF. For the CDR3, the DNA is TGTGCCAGCAGCTTAACCGCGAGTACCTACGAGCAGTACTTC.

The V call is TRBV28, the J call TRBJ2-5; possibly TRBD1 for D (6 bases). The germline V gene encodes CDR1 MDHEN and CDR2 SYDVKM. The CDR3 has 12 residues. Between the trimmed V and J ends, which lost 6 bases and 2 bases, there was a span of 7 bases. CDR3 region: CASSQGQETQYF. CDR3 coding DNA: TGTGCCAGCAGCCAGGGGCAAGAGACCCAGTACTTC.

V gene TRBV5-5 combines with J gene TRBJ1-2; D remains ambiguous. Germline CDR1 reads SGHKS; CDR2 reads YYEKEE (reference sequence). The CDR3 is made up of 13 amino acids. Trimming cost V 0 bases and J 5 bases, with 8 bases left between them. In DNA form, the CDR3 reads TGTGCCAGCAGCTTGGTGGCAGGATATGGCTACACCTTC. The encoded protein is CASSLVAGYGYTF.

The chain is built from TRBV7-2 and TRBJ1-1, with TRBD1 as a possible D gene (6 bases). V dropped 1 base and J dropped 10 bases, with 13 bases sitting between them. This CDR3 spans 13 amino acids. The germline CDR1 and CDR2 sequences are SGHTA and FQGNSA. The CDR3 is CASSLVVQGTAFF. In nucleotides, the CDR3 is TGTGCCAGCAGCTTAGTCGTACAGGGCACAGCTTTCTTT.